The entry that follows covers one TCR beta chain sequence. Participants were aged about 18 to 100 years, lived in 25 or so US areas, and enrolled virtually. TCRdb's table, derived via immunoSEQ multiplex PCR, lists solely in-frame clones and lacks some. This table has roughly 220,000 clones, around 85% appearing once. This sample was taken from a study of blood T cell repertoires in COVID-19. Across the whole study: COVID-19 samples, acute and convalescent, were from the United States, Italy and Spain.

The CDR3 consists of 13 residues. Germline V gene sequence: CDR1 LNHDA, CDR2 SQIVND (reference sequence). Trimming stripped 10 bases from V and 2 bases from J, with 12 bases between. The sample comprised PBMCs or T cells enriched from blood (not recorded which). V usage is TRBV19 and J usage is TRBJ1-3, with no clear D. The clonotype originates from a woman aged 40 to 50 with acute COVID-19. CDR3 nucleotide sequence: TGTGCCACCCCAACCCAGACTGGAAACACCATATATTTT. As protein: CATPTQTGNTIYF. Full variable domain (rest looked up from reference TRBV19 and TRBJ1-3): DGGITQSPKYLFRKEGQNVTLSCEQNLNHDAMYWYRQDPGQGLRLIYYSQIVNDFQKGDIAEGYSVSREKKESFPLTVTSAQKNPTAFYLCATPTQTGNTIYFGEGSWLTVV.